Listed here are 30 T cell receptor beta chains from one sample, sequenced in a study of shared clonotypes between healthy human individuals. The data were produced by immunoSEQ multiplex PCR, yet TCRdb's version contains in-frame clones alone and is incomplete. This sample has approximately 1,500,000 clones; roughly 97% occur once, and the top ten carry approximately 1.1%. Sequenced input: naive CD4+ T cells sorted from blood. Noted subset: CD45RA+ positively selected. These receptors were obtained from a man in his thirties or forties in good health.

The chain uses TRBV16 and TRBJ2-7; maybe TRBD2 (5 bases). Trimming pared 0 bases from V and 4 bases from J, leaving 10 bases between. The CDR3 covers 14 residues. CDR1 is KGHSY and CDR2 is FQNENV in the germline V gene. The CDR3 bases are TGTGCCAGCAGCCAATCGGCTAGCCTGTACGAGCAGTACTTC. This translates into CASSQSASLYEQYF.

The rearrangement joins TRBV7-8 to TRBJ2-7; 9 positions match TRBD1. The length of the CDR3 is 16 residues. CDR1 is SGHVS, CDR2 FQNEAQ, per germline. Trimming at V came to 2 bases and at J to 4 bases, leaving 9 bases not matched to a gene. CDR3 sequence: CASSLIPGQGPYEQYF. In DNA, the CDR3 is TGTGCCAGCAGCTTAATCCCGGGACAGGGCCCGTACGAGCAGTACTTC. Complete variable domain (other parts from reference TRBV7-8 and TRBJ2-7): GAGVSQSPRYKVAKRGQDVALRCDPISGHVSLFWYQQALGQGPEFLTYFQNEAQLDKSGLPSDRFFAERPEGSVSTLKIQRTQQEDSAVYLCASSLIPGQGPYEQYFGPGTRLTVT.

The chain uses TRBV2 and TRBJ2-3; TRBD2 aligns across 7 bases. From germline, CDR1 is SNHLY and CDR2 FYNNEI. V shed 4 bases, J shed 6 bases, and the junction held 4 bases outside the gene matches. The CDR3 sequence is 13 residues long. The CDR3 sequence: CASSVAGVDTQYF. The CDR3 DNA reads TGTGCCAGCAGTGTGGCGGGAGTGGATACGCAGTATTTT.

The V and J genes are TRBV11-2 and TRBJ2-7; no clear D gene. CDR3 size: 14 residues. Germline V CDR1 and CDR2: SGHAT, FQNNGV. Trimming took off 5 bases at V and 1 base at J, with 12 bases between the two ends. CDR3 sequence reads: CASSPLARSYEQYF. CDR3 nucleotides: TGTGCCAGCAGCCCCCTTGCGCGTTCCTACGAGCAGTACTTC.

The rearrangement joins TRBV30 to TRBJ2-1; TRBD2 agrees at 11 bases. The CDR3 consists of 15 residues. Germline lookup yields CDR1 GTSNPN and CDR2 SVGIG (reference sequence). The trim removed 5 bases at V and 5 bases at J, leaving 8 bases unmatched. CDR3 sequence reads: CAWVSVSGRDNEQFF. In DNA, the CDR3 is TGTGCCTGGGTATCAGTTAGCGGGAGGGACAATGAGCAGTTCTTC. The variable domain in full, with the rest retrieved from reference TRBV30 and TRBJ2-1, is SQTIHQWPATLVQPVGSPLSLECTVEGTSNPNLYWYRQAAGRGLQLLFYSVGIGQISSEVPQNLSASRPQDRQFILSSKKLLLSDSGFYLCAWVSVSGRDNEQFFGPGTRLTVL.

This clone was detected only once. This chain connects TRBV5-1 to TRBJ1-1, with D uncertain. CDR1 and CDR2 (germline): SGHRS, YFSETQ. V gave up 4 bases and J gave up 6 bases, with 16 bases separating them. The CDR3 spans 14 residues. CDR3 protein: CASSPDGPGPEAFF. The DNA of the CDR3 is TGCGCCAGCAGCCCAGATGGGCCCGGCCCTGAAGCTTTCTTT.

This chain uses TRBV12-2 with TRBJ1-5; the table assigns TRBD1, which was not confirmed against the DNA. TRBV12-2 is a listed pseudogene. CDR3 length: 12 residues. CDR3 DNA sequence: TGTGCAAGTCGCCATAATTGGGGCGACCAGCATTTT. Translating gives CASRHNWGDQHF.

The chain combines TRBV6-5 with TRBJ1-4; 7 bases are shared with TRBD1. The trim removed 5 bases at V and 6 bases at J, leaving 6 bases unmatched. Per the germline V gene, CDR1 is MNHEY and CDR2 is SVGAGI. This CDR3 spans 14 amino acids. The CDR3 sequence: CASSTRTGYEKLFF. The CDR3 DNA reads TGTGCCAGCAGTACCAGGACAGGCTATGAAAAACTGTTTTTT.

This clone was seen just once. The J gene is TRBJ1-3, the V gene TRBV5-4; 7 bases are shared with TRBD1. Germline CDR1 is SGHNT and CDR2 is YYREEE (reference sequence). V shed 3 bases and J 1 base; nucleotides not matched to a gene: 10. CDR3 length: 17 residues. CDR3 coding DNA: TGTGCCAGCAGCTGGGGACAGCTCGGAACTTCTGGAAACACCATATATTTT. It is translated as CASSWGQLGTSGNTIYF.

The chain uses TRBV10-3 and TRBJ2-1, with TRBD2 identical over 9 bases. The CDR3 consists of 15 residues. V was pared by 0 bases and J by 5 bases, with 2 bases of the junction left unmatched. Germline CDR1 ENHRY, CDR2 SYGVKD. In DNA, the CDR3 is TGTGCCATCAGTGAGTCCCTAGCGGGACACAATGAGCAGTTCTTC. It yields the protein CAISESLAGHNEQFF.

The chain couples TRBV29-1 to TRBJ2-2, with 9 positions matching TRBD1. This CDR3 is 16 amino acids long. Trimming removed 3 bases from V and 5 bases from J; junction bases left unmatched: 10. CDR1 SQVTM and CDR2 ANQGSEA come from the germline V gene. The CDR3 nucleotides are TGCAGCGTTGAGGCTTCCGGGACAGGGACAACCGGGGAGCTGTTTTTT. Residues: CSVEASGTGTTGELFF.

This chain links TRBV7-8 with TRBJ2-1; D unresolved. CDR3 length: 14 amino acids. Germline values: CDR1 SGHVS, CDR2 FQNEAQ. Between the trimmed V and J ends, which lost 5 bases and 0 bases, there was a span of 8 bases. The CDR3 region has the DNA TGTGCCAGCAGCCTTTATGCCTCCTACAATGAGCAGTTCTTC. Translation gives CASSLYASYNEQFF.

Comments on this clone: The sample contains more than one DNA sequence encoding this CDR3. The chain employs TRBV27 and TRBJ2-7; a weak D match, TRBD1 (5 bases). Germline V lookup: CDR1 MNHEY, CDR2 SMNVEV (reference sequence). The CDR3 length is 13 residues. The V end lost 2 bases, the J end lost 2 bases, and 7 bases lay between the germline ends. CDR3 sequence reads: CASSLAGTYEQYF. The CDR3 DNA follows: TGTGCCAGCAGTTTAGCAGGGACCTACGAGCAGTACTTC.

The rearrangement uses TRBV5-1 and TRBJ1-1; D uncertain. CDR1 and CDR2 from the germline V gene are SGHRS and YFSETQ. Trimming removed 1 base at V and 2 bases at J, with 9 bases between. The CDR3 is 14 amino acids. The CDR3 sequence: CASSLLPGNTEAFF. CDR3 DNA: TGCGCCAGCAGCTTGTTGCCAGGAAACACTGAAGCTTTCTTT.

In nucleotides, the CDR3 is TGTGCCAGCTGGGATAGCGGGAGGACGAACACCGGGGAGCTGTTTTTT. Protein sequence: CASWDSGRTNTGELFF. This chain links TRBV5-8 with TRBJ2-2; 10 positions match TRBD2. The CDR3 has 16 residues. Germline-derived CDR1 and CDR2 are SGHTS and YDEGEE. Trimming removed 7 bases from V and 0 bases from J; junction bases left unmatched: 6.

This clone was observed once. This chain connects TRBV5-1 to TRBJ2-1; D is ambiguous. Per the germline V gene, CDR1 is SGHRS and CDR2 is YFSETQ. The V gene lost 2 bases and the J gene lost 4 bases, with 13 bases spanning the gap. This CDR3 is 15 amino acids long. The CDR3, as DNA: TGCGCCAGCAGCTTAACCAGCGTAGAATACAATGAGCAGTTCTTC. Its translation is CASSLTSVEYNEQFF.

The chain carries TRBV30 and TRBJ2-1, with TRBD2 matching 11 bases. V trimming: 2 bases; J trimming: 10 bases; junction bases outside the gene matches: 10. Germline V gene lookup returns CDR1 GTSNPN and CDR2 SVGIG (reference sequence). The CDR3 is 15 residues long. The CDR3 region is CAWSTSGTSGREQFF. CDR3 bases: TGTGCCTGGAGTACTTCCGGGACTAGCGGCAGGGAGCAGTTCTTC.

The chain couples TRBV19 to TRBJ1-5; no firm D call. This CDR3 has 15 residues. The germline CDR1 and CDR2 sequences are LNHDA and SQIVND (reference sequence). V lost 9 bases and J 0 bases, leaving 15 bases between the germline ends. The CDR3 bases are TGTGCCAGCCTGGAGAGGGAACCTAGCAATCAGCCCCAGCATTTT. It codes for CASLEREPSNQPQHF.

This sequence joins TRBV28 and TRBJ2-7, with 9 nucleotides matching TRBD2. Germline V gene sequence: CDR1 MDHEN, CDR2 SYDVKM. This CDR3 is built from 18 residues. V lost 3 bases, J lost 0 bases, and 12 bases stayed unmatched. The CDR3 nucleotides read TGTGCCAGCAGTTTCTTCGTTTCTCTAGCGGGAAGCTCCTACGAGCAGTACTTC. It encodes CASSFFVSLAGSSYEQYF.

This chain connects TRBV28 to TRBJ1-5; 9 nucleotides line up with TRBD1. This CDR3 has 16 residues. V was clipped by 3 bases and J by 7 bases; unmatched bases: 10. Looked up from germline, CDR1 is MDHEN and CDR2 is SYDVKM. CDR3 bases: TGTGCCAGCAGTTTTCCCCGGGACAGGGTACGACAGCCCCAGCATTTT. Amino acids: CASSFPRDRVRQPQHF.

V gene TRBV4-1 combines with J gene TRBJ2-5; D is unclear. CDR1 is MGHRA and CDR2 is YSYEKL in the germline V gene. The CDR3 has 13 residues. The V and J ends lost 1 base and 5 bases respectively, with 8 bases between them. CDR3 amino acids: CASSQGVEETQYF. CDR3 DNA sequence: TGCGCCAGCAGCCAAGGGGTTGAGGAGACCCAGTACTTC.

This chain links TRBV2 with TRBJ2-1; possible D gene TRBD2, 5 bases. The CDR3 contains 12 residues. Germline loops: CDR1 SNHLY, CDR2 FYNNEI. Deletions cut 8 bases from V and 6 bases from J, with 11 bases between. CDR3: CASRSGSNEQFF. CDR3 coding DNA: TGTGCCAGCCGATCGGGATCCAATGAGCAGTTCTTC.

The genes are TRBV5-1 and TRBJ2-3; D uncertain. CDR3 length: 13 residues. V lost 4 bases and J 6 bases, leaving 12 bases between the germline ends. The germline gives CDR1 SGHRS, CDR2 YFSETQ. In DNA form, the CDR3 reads TGCGCCAGCAGCCTACCCGGACCGGATACGCAGTATTTT. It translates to CASSLPGPDTQYF.

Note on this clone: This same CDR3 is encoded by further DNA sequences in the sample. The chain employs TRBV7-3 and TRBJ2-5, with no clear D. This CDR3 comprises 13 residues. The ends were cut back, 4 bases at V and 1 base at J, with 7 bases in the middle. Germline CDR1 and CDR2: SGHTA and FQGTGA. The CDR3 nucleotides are TGTGCCAGCAGCTCCGGTAGCCAAGAGACCCAGTACTTC. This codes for CASSSGSQETQYF.

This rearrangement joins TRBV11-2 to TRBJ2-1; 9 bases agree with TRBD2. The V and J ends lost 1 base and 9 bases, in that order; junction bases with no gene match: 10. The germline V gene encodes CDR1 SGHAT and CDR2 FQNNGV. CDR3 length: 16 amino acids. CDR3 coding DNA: TGTGCCAGCAGCTTAGGGCTAGCGGGGCTGGGCGGTGAGCAGTTCTTC. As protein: CASSLGLAGLGGEQFF.

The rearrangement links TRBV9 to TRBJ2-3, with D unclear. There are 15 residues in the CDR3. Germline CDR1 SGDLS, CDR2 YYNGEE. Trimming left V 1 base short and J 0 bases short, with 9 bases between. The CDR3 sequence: CASSVYISSTDTQYF. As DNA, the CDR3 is TGTGCCAGCAGCGTATATATCTCTAGCACAGATACGCAGTATTTT.

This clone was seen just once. CDR3 nucleotides: TGTGCCAGCACGACTAGCGGGAGGACCGAGCAGTTCTTC. Translation gives CASTTSGRTEQFF. The gene calls are TRBV7-2 and TRBJ2-1; 13 bases agree with TRBD2. Germline-derived CDR1 and CDR2 are SGHTA and FQGNSA. The junction had 4 bases not matched to a gene; V was cut back by 7 bases and J by 10 bases. This CDR3 has 13 amino acids.

Here the CDR3 reads CASSVQGAGGYTF. CDR3 bases: TGTGCCAGCAGCGTACAGGGGGCGGGTGGCTACACCTTC. The V gene is TRBV25-1, the J gene TRBJ1-2; 9 nucleotides agree with TRBD1. The J segment lost 7 bases and the V segment lost 6 bases, leaving 6 bases of the junction unmatched. Germline loops: CDR1 MGHDK, CDR2 SYGVNS. The CDR3 covers 13 residues.

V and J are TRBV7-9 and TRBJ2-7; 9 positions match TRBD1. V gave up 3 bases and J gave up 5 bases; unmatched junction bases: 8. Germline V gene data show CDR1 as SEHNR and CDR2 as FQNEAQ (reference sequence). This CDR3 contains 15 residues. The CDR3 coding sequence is TGTGCCAGCAGCTTCAATAGAGGGACAGGGAACGAGCAGTACTTC. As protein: CASSFNRGTGNEQYF. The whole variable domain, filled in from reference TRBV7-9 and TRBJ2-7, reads DTGVSQNPRHKITKRGQNVTFRCDPISEHNRLYWYRQTLGQGPEFLTYFQNEAQLEKSRLLSDRFSAERPKGSFSTLEIQRTEQGDSAMYLCASSFNRGTGNEQYFGPGTRLTVT.

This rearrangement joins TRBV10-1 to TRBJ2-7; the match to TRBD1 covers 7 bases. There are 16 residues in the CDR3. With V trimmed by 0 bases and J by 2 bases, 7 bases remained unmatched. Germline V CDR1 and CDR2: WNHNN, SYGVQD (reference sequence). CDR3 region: CASSESRPGTAYEQYF. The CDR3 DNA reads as TGCGCCAGCAGTGAGTCTCGACCCGGGACAGCCTACGAGCAGTACTTC.